This is a list of T cell receptor beta chains from one sample in a study of cytotoxic CD8 clonotypes in ibrutinib-treated CLL. Here immunoSEQ multiplex PCR was the method, and the copy in TCRdb shows in-frame clones only, minus some. Of approximately 70,000 clones listed, 70% to 90% are singletons. The sample in question was PBMCs, obtained at disease progression, from a patient treated with ibrutinib. The receptors were gathered from a human donor with chronic lymphocytic leukemia. CDR3s include the opening cysteine and the closing phenylalanine or tryptophan. D genes are given only for firm matches. Not all rows give a size; the values are once, few, many and, for expanded clones, a class.

TRBJ1-4	NA	TRBV5-1	medium-sized	CASSRQASTNEKLFF	TGCGCCAGCAGCCGTCAGGCTTCAACTAATGAAAAACTGTTTTTT
TRBJ1-4	NA	TRBV5-1	few	CASSLVGSEEKLFF	TGCGCCAGCAGCTTGGTGGGTTCTGAAGAAAAACTGTTTTTT
TRBJ1-3	NA	TRBV7-9	NA	CASSSLAGSGNTIYF	TGTGCCAGCAGCTCCTTGGCGGGCTCTGGAAACACCATATATTTT
TRBJ1-2	TRBD1	TRBV15	NA	CATSRDRDRAYGYTF	TGTGCCACCAGCAGAGACCGAGACAGGGCCTATGGCTACACCTTC
TRBJ2-3	TRBD1	TRBV13	NA	CASLRTGDTDTQYF	TGTGCCAGCCTTCGGACAGGAGACACAGATACGCAGTATTTT
TRBJ1-2	NA	TRBV28	medium-sized	CASSHSSGSNYGYTF	TGTGCCAGCAGTCACTCGTCGGGGTCCAACTATGGCTACACCTTC
TRBJ2-7	NA	TRBV5-6	NA	CASSLGGASYEQYF	TGTGCCAGCAGCTTGGGGGGGGCCTCCTACGAGCAGTACTTC
TRBJ2-5	NA	TRBV11-3	NA	CASSSGRGRPPETQYF	TGTGCCAGCAGCTCCGGGCGGGGCCGGCCCCCCGAGACCCAGTACTTC
TRBJ1-5	NA	TRBV7-3	NA	CASSLFRRQGNQPQHF	TGTGCCAGCAGCTTATTCCGCAGACAAGGCAATCAGCCCCAGCATTTT
TRBJ1-2	TRBD1	TRBV9	NA	CASSDTGGYGYTF	TGTGCCAGCAGCGATACAGGGGGCTATGGCTACACCTTC
TRBJ1-3	NA	TRBV7-9	NA	CASSDPGVPSGNTIYF	TGTGCCAGCAGCGACCCAGGCGTACCCTCTGGAAACACCATATATTTT
TRBJ2-7	NA	TRBV27	NA	CASSFPGLEQYF	TGTGCCAGCAGTTTCCCCGGGTTGGAGCAGTACTTC
TRBJ2-2	NA	TRBV2	NA	CASKPGHFTGELFF	TGTGCCAGCAAACCGGGACACTTCACCGGGGAGCTGTTTTTT
TRBJ1-6	NA	TRBV7-2	NA	CASSLGPRNSPLHF	TGTGCCAGCAGCTTAGGACCGCGTAATTCACCCCTCCACTTT
TRBJ1-1	NA	TRBV5-1	NA	CASSQGGGWVNTEAFF	TGCGCCAGCAGCCAAGGAGGGGGGTGGGTGAACACTGAAGCTTTCTTT
TRBJ1-6	NA	TRBV5-4	NA	CASSKSSGWDSPLHF	TGTGCCAGCAGCAAGTCGTCGGGTTGGGATTCACCCCTCCACTTT
TRBJ1-2	NA	TRBV30	few	CACLLADLYGYTF	TGTGCCTGCCTTCTGGCGGACCTATATGGCTACACCTTC
TRBJ2-3	TRBD2	TRBV7-2	few	CASSLLAGGTDTQYF	TGTGCCAGCAGCTTACTAGCGGGGGGCACAGATACGCAGTATTTT
TRBJ2-1	TRBD1	TRBV5-5	NA	CASSLVTGGPYNEQFF	TGTGCCAGCAGCTTGGTCACAGGGGGACCCTACAATGAGCAGTTCTTC
TRBJ2-1	NA	TRBV9	few	CASSVESYSYNEQFF	TGTGCCAGCAGCGTAGAATCCTACTCCTACAATGAGCAGTTCTTC
TRBJ2-1	NA	TRBV27	NA	CASSRRGRNYNEQFF	TGTGCCAGCAGTAGACGGGGCAGGAACTACAATGAGCAGTTCTTC
TRBJ2-3	NA	TRBV30	NA	CAWSAALVLVRGRDTQYF	TGTGCCTGGAGTGCAGCATTAGTTCTAGTGAGGGGGAGAGATACGCAGTATTTT
TRBJ1-3	NA	TRBV28	NA	CASSSTGPVGNTIYF	TGTGCCAGCAGTAGTACAGGGCCGGTTGGAAACACCATATATTTT
TRBJ2-1	TRBD2	TRBV19	NA	CASSIRAGVHNNEQFF	TGTGCCAGTAGTATAAGGGCGGGAGTACACAACAATGAGCAGTTCTTC
TRBJ1-1	NA	TRBV19	NA	CASSIHAAANTEAFF	TGTGCCAGTAGTATACACGCAGCAGCGAACACTGAAGCTTTCTTT
TRBJ2-1	TRBD2	TRBV10-1	NA	CASSEGRVFNEQFF	TGCGCCAGCAGTGAAGGGAGGGTCTTCAATGAGCAGTTCTTC
TRBJ2-7	NA	TRBV30	NA	CAWSVLRAYEQYF	TGTGCCTGGAGTGTCCTCCGGGCGTACGAGCAGTACTTC
TRBJ2-3	TRBD2	TRBV7-6	NA	CASSLERPQAGTRSTDTQYF	TGTGCCAGCAGCTTAGAGCGCCCCCAAGCCGGGACTAGGAGCACAGATACGCAGTATTTT
TRBJ1-6	TRBD1	TRBV10-3	NA	CAISAMWDRNSPLHF	TGTGCCATCAGTGCCATGTGGGACAGAAATTCACCCCTCCACTTT
TRBJ2-1	NA	TRBV29-1	once	CSVGEDSYNEQFF	TGCAGCGTTGGTGAGGATTCCTACAATGAGCAGTTCTTC
TRBJ1-2	NA	TRBV7-4	NA	CATIQYGYTF	TGTGCCACCATCCAGTATGGCTACACCTTC
TRBJ1-2	TRBD1	TRBV10-3	NA	CAILTLSQGETNYGYTF	TGTGCCATCCTTACGTTATCCCAGGGGGAGACTAACTATGGCTACACCTTC
TRBJ1-6	NA	TRBV19	NA	CASSLDRRNSPLHF	TGTGCCAGTAGTTTGGACCGAAGAAATTCACCCCTCCACTTT
TRBJ2-7	TRBD2	TRBV27	NA	CASSGEGLSLYEQYF	TGTGCCAGCAGCGGGGAGGGACTGTCCCTTTACGAGCAGTACTTC
TRBJ2-3	TRBD2	TRBV10-3	NA	CALGTSGETDTQYF	TGTGCCCTAGGGACTAGCGGAGAGACAGATACGCAGTATTTT
TRBJ2-7	NA	TRBV7-6	NA	CASSLPPGHYEQYF	TGTGCCAGCAGCTTACCCCCGGGACACTACGAGCAGTACTTC
TRBJ2-7	TRBD2	TRBV29-1	NA	CSVEGTSGFYEQYF	TGCAGCGTGGAAGGGACTAGCGGTTTCTACGAGCAGTACTTC
TRBJ1-4	TRBD1	TRBV2	NA	CASSGRDRGNEKLFF	TGTGCCAGCAGTGGCCGGGACAGGGGTAATGAAAAACTGTTTTTT
TRBJ2-7	TRBD1	TRBV18	few	CASSPYGQASSYEQYF	TGTGCCAGCTCACCCTACGGACAGGCAAGCTCCTACGAGCAGTACTTC
TRBJ2-2	NA	TRBV5-6	NA	CASSRQSTNTGELFF	TGTGCCAGCAGCCGACAGTCAACGAACACCGGGGAGCTGTTTTTT
TRBJ2-5	NA	TRBV10-2	NA	CASRTGQTAQETQYF	TGCGCCAGCAGGACGGGCCAGACAGCGCAAGAGACCCAGTACTTC
TRBJ1-3	TRBD1	TRBV4-1	NA	CASSHPTGASGNTIYF	TGCGCCAGCAGCCACCCCACAGGGGCTTCTGGAAACACCATATATTTT
TRBJ1-2	NA	TRBV7-8	NA	CASSSRTARGYTF	TGTGCCAGCAGCTCTAGGACCGCTCGTGGCTACACCTTC
TRBJ1-2	NA	TRBV25-1	NA	CASKRSGAYGYTF	TGTGCCAGCAAAAGGTCCGGGGCCTATGGCTACACCTTC
TRBJ1-1	NA	TRBV6-1	NA	CATRDGERRMNTEAFF	TGTGCCACCCGTGACGGGGAGAGAAGAATGAACACTGAAGCTTTCTTT
TRBJ1-1	NA	TRBV9	NA	CASSVAPLNTEAFF	TGTGCCAGCAGCGTAGCCCCGTTGAACACTGAAGCTTTCTTT
TRBJ1-2	TRBD1	TRBV5-1	NA	CASSWGPGGLADYGYTF	TGCGCCAGCAGTTGGGGTCCAGGGGGCCTTGCCGACTATGGCTACACCTTC
TRBJ2-7	TRBD1	TRBV10-2	NA	CASKEVRDRGYEQYF	TGCGCCAGCAAAGAGGTGCGGGACAGGGGTTACGAGCAGTACTTC
TRBJ1-4	TRBD1	TRBV30	NA	CAWSLTGVSEKLFF	TGTGCCTGGAGCTTGACAGGGGTGAGCGAAAAACTGTTTTTT
TRBJ2-7	NA	TRBV5-1	NA	CASSPRDSISYEQYF	TGCGCCAGCAGCCCGCGAGACAGCATCTCCTACGAGCAGTACTTC
TRBJ1-2	NA	TRBV21-1	NA	CASSKVGGNEGYTF	TGTGCCAGCAGCAAGGTTGGCGGGAACGAGGGCTACACCTTC
TRBJ2-3	NA	TRBV7-6	NA	CASSLVVRDTQYF	TGTGCCAGCAGCTTAGTCGTTCGGGATACGCAGTATTTT
TRBJ1-5	TRBD1	TRBV19	NA	CASSSGRQGNQPQHF	TGTGCCAGTAGTTCTGGGCGACAGGGGAATCAGCCCCAGCATTTT
TRBJ2-7	TRBD2	TRBV13	NA	CASSSAGGTDAYEQYF	TGTGCCAGCAGCTCCGCCGGGGGGACGGATGCCTACGAGCAGTACTTC